The clone carrying this T cell receptor beta chain was picked up a small number of times. TCRdb reanalysed the 5' RACE reads using MiXCR and keeps one entry per CDR3 protein. Here the sample spans some 39,000 distinct CDR3 sequences, around 7% being singletons. The data originate from a study of spatial heterogeneity in lung cancer. Time point denoted: sample taken at primary tumor resection. This specimen consisted of PBMCs, obtained at surgery. This receptor was identified in a female donor with early-stage non-small cell lung cancer.

The CDR3 protein is CASQRQGENTEAFF. The CDR3 bases are TGTGCCAGCCAAAGACAGGGGGAAAACACTGAAGCTTTCTTT. The gene calls are TRBV18 and TRBJ1-1, with 9 bases lining up with TRBD1. The CDR3 runs to 14 residues. V was pared by 8 bases and J by 2 bases, with 6 bases of the junction left unmatched. CDR1 KGHSH and CDR2 LQKENI come from the germline V gene.